Listed here are 30 T cell receptor beta chains from one sample, sequenced in a study of OX40 agonist ivuxolimab in advanced cancers. Here immunoSEQ multiplex PCR was the method, and the copy in TCRdb shows in-frame clones only, minus some. This table has tens of thousands of clones, over 85% appearing once. The sample consisted of CD4+ or CD8+ T cells sorted from blood, taken in a trial of the OX40 agonist ivuxolimab. The origin of the receptors is an adult with an advanced solid tumor such as melanoma, head and neck, liver or kidney cancer.

This chain connects TRBV25-1 to TRBJ2-5; D is perhaps TRBD1 or TRBD2 (5 bases each). The CDR3 extends over 15 amino acids. V was clipped by 2 bases and J by 4 bases, with 14 bases between them. Germline V gene data show CDR1 as MGHDK and CDR2 as SYGVNS. As DNA, the CDR3 is TGTGCCAGCAGTGAAGCGAGGGGCGGCCGAGAGACCCAGTACTTC. Translated, it gives CASSEARGGRETQYF.

This clone was counted a single time. The chain employs TRBV7-8 and TRBJ1-1; D is possibly TRBD1 (5 bases). The CDR3 is 14 residues long. V gave up 5 bases and J gave up 1 base, with 11 bases separating them. Germline-derived CDR1 and CDR2 are SGHVS and FQNEAQ. CDR3 in DNA: TGTGCCAGCAGCGTTCAGGGTGAGAACACTGAAGCTTTCTTT. Its translation: CASSVQGENTEAFF.

The rearrangement uses TRBV11-3 and TRBJ1-5; D unresolved. Germline-derived CDR1 and CDR2 are SGHNT and YENEEA. The V and J ends lost 0 bases and 0 bases respectively, with 9 bases between them. The CDR3 is 16 amino acids. DNA of the CDR3: TGTGCCAGCAGCTTAGATGGTCAGCATAGCAATCAGCCCCAGCATTTT. Its translation: CASSLDGQHSNQPQHF.

This clone was seen only once. This chain links TRBV2 with TRBJ2-2; D not resolved. The CDR3 loop spans 13 amino acids. The ends were cut back, 4 bases at V and 5 bases at J, with 8 bases in the middle. CDR1 and CDR2 from the germline V gene are SNHLY and FYNNEI. CDR3 nucleotide sequence: TGTGCCAGCAGTGGTTCCTCTACCGGGGAGCTGTTTTTT. It translates to CASSGSSTGELFF.

This clone was observed a few times. The chain combines TRBV5-4 with TRBJ2-2; no definite D call. The CDR3 loop spans 16 amino acids. Germline lookup yields CDR1 SGHNT and CDR2 YYREEE (reference sequence). Deletions cut 4 bases from V and 3 bases from J, with 16 bases between. This chain's CDR3 is CASSTSEGYHTGELFF. The CDR3 DNA reads as TGTGCCAGCAGCACCTCGGAAGGATATCACACCGGGGAGCTGTTTTTT. Supplemented by reference TRBV5-4 and TRBJ2-2, the full variable domain reads ETGVTQSPTHLIKTRGQQVTLRCSSQSGHNTVSWYQQALGQGPQFIFQYYREEENGRGNFPPRFSGLQFPNYSSELNVNALELDDSALYLCASSTSEGYHTGELFFGEGSRLTVL.

This chain joins TRBV11-2 and TRBJ2-2; the match to TRBD1 covers 11 bases. From germline, CDR1 is SGHAT and CDR2 FQNNGV. The CDR3 consists of 18 residues. J lost 3 bases, V lost 1 base, and 7 bases had no gene match. The CDR3 DNA reads TGTGCCAGCAGCTTAGTGAGGACAGGGGGCGGGGACACCGGGGAGCTGTTTTTT. Translation: CASSLVRTGGGDTGELFF. Full variable domain (rest looked up from reference TRBV11-2 and TRBJ2-2): EAGVAQSPRYKIIEKRQSVAFWCNPISGHATLYWYQQILGQGPKLLIQFQNNGVVDDSQLPKDRFSAERLKGVDSTLKIQPAKLEDSAVYLCASSLVRTGGGDTGELFFGEGSRLTVL.

The chain joins TRBV6-5 to TRBJ2-5; 9 bases match TRBD1. The CDR3 is made up of 13 amino acids. In germline, CDR1 is MNHEY, CDR2 SVGAGI. Trimming took 6 bases from V and 3 from J; bases not matched to a gene: 2. The CDR3 region is CASRRTGEETQYF. DNA of the CDR3: TGTGCCAGCAGACGGACAGGGGAAGAGACCCAGTACTTC.

The V and J genes are TRBV5-1 and TRBJ2-7; unclear D gene. The V gene lost 4 bases and the J gene lost 2 bases, with 16 bases spanning the gap. This CDR3 contains 15 residues. Germline CDR1 reads SGHRS; CDR2 reads YFSETQ. CDR3 amino acids: CASSHASDSTYEQYF. The CDR3 DNA sequence: TGCGCCAGCAGCCATGCAAGCGACTCAACCTACGAGCAGTACTTC.

This chain joins TRBV18 and TRBJ1-1, with 7 bases that match TRBD1. This CDR3 is 15 amino acids long. Germline lookup yields CDR1 KGHSH and CDR2 LQKENI. J gave up 6 bases and V 1 base, and 8 bases lay outside the gene matches. The CDR3 DNA is TGTGCCAGCTCACCACTCGAACAGGGGTCGGCTGAAGCTTTCTTT. Translation gives CASSPLEQGSAEAFF. Combining the CDR3 with reference TRBV18 and TRBJ1-1 gives the whole variable domain NAGVMQNPRHLVRRRGQEARLRCSPMKGHSHVYWYRQLPEEGLKFMVYLQKENIIDESGMPKERFSAEFPKEGPSILRIQQVVRGDSAAYFCASSPLEQGSAEAFFGQGTRLTVV.

The chain has TRBV6-1 and TRBJ2-7; perhaps TRBD2 as D (6 bases). In germline, CDR1 is MNHNS, CDR2 SASEGT. The germline V and J ends were trimmed by 4 bases and 4 bases, with 8 bases remaining between them. The CDR3 loop spans 12 amino acids. CDR3: CASSVGGYEQYF. The CDR3 nucleotides read TGTGCCAGCAGTGTTGGAGGGTACGAGCAGTACTTC.

The chain links TRBV19 to TRBJ2-7, with a weak D call TRBD2 (5 bases). From germline, CDR1 is LNHDA and CDR2 SQIVND (reference sequence). CDR3 length equals 13 residues. V lost 3 bases and J lost 5, with 11 bases in between. Written as DNA, the CDR3 is TGTGCCAGTAGTATGGGAAGCGGCGACGAGCAGTACTTC. Its translation: CASSMGSGDEQYF.

V usage is TRBV4-1 and J usage is TRBJ2-2; D may correspond to TRBD1 or TRBD2 (6 bases each). Trimming took 3 bases from V and 3 from J, leaving 17 bases between them. The CDR3 sequence is 17 residues long. Germline CDR1 and CDR2: MGHRA and YSYEKL. The CDR3 bases are TGCGCCAGCAGCCAGTTCGTTTCGGGGGCGGACACCGGGGAGCTGTTTTTT. Translation gives CASSQFVSGADTGELFF.

The chain is built from TRBV19 and TRBJ1-1; perhaps TRBD1 as D (5 bases). Germline V gives CDR1 LNHDA, CDR2 SQIVND (reference sequence). The CDR3 loop spans 15 amino acids. V lost 4 bases and J lost 6, with 18 bases in between. The CDR3 DNA sequence: TGTGCCAGTAGTAGAGGGACTCTGGGTTTCGCTGAAGCTTTCTTT. Translated: CASSRGTLGFAEAFF.

V and J are TRBV4-1 and TRBJ2-2; D is uncertain. Trimming left V 0 bases short and J 4 bases short, with 0 bases between. There are 12 residues in the CDR3. CDR1 and CDR2 (germline): MGHRA, YSYEKL. The DNA of the CDR3 is TGCGCCAGCAGCCAAGACACCGGGGAGCTGTTTTTT. It is translated as CASSQDTGELFF.

This clone was seen a few times. The rearrangement uses TRBV5-6 and TRBJ1-1; 7 bases fit TRBD1. CDR1 SGHDT and CDR2 YYEEEE come from the germline V gene. The CDR3 has 16 residues. The V segment lost 4 bases and the J segment 3 bases; nucleotides outside the gene matches: 12. CDR3 protein: CASSVIQGRVDTEAFF. In nucleotides, the CDR3 is TGTGCCAGCAGCGTGATACAGGGGCGGGTGGACACTGAAGCTTTCTTT.

The rearrangement joins TRBV10-3 to TRBJ2-3; 12 bases are a match to TRBD2. This CDR3 region has 16 residues. Per the germline V gene, CDR1 is ENHRY and CDR2 is SYGVKD. Unmatched junction bases numbered 7, after V lost 7 bases and J lost 2 bases. The CDR3 loop reads CAITDGLAGNTDTQYF. For the CDR3, the DNA is TGTGCCATCACCGACGGACTAGCGGGGAACACAGATACGCAGTATTTT.

The chain is built from TRBV7-2 and TRBJ1-2, with 9 positions matching TRBD1. J gave up 4 bases and V 1 base, and 1 base lay outside the gene matches. The CDR3 has 14 residues. Germline V gene lookup returns CDR1 SGHTA and CDR2 FQGNSA. CDR3 in DNA: TGTGCCAGCAGCTTAGAGACAGGGGGCTATGGCTACACCTTC. As protein: CASSLETGGYGYTF.

The chain links TRBV19 to TRBJ1-2, with 9 nucleotides matching TRBD1. V shed 7 bases, J shed 3 bases, and the junction held 12 bases outside the gene matches. The V gene's germline CDR1 is LNHDA and CDR2 SQIVND (reference sequence). The CDR3 loop spans 16 amino acids. CDR3 protein: CASTSGRQGGYYGYTF. In DNA, the CDR3 is TGTGCCAGTACTTCTGGTCGACAGGGGGGATACTATGGCTACACCTTC.

This rearrangement joins TRBV7-3 to TRBJ1-1, with D possibly being TRBD1 (6 bases). Looked up from germline, CDR1 is SGHTA and CDR2 is FQGTGA. This CDR3 region has 15 residues. Trimming cost V 1 base and J 3 bases, with 12 bases left between them. CDR3 residues: CASSLNGQGYTEAFF. Here the CDR3 DNA reads TGTGCCAGCAGCTTAAATGGTCAGGGGTACACTGAAGCTTTCTTT.

The chain is built from TRBV5-1 and TRBJ2-3, with D tentatively TRBD2 (5 bases). This CDR3 has 12 residues. The V gene's germline CDR1 is SGHRS and CDR2 YFSETQ. Deletions cut 7 bases from V and 1 base from J, with 7 bases between. The CDR3 nucleotides are TGCGCCAGCGGACTCGGCACAGATACGCAGTATTTT. It encodes CASGLGTDTQYF.

V gene TRBV7-2 combines with J gene TRBJ2-1; a possible D gene is TRBD1 (6 bases). The CDR3 spans 14 residues. V was pared by 7 bases and J by 2 bases, with 12 bases between. Germline CDR1 SGHTA, CDR2 FQGNSA. The CDR3 here is CASTNRETYNEQFF. Here the CDR3 DNA reads TGTGCCAGCACCAACAGGGAAACCTACAATGAGCAGTTCTTC.

This clone has just one count. The chain recombines TRBV2 with TRBJ2-6; 8 positions agree with TRBD1. This CDR3 is built from 17 residues. V was clipped by 4 bases and J by 1 base; unmatched bases: 6. In germline, CDR1 is SNHLY, CDR2 FYNNEI. CDR3 DNA sequence: TGTGCCAGCAGTGTTCAGGGGGCCGGGTCTGGGGCCAACGTCCTGACTTTC. Encoded protein: CASSVQGAGSGANVLTF. Full variable domain (missing parts from reference TRBV2 and TRBJ2-6): EPEVTQTPSHQVTQMGQEVILRCVPISNHLYFYWYRQILGQKVEFLVSFYNNEISEKSEIFDDQFSVERPDGSNFTLKIRSTKLEDSAMYFCASSVQGAGSGANVLTFGAGSRLTVL.

The V call is TRBV7-9, the J call TRBJ2-5; D perhaps matches TRBD2 (5 bases). With 1 base removed from V and 4 bases from J, the gap between germline ends came to 10 bases. From germline, CDR1 is SEHNR and CDR2 FQNEAQ (reference sequence). CDR3 length: 14 amino acids. CDR3 region: CASSLVAEGETQYF. The CDR3 coding sequence is TGTGCCAGCAGCTTAGTCGCCGAGGGAGAGACCCAGTACTTC.

This chain uses TRBV27 with TRBJ2-2, with D perhaps matching TRBD1 (7 bases). The CDR3 length is 15 residues. Trimming shortened V by 6 bases and J by 6 bases, and 17 bases separated the two germline ends. Per the germline V gene, CDR1 is MNHEY and CDR2 is SMNVEV (reference sequence). The DNA of the CDR3 is TGTGCCAGCAGGGCGGGACAGCTAAGGGCCGGGGAGCTGTTTTTT. Translated: CASRAGQLRAGELFF.

The chain is built from TRBV19 and TRBJ1-2, with no clear D. The CDR3 is 14 residues long. V lost 4 bases and J lost 0, with 9 bases in between. Germline CDR1 reads LNHDA; CDR2 reads SQIVND (reference sequence). CDR3 loop: CASSRDASNYGYTF. CDR3 bases: TGTGCCAGTAGTAGAGACGCCTCTAACTATGGCTACACCTTC.

The chain combines TRBV5-4 with TRBJ2-5; D may be TRBD2 (7 bases). This CDR3 contains 15 residues. CDR1 is SGHNT, CDR2 YYREEE, per germline (reference sequence). Trimming stripped 0 bases from V and 5 bases from J, with 14 bases between. CDR3 DNA: TGTGCCAGCAGCTTGGGGGGGGGCTTGGCGGAGACCCAGTACTTC. Residues: CASSLGGGLAETQYF.

The gene calls are TRBV7-8 and TRBJ2-1, with D unresolved. Germline V gives CDR1 SGHVS, CDR2 FQNEAQ. The ends were cut back, 2 bases at V and 6 bases at J, with 8 bases in the middle. The CDR3 has 13 residues. CDR3 DNA: TGTGCCAGCAGCTTAATCAGCATCAATGAGCAGTTCTTC. This codes for CASSLISINEQFF.

The chain links TRBV2 to TRBJ2-7, with 12 bases lining up with TRBD2. Unmatched junction bases numbered 5, after V lost 8 bases and J lost 0 bases. Germline V gene sequence: CDR1 SNHLY, CDR2 FYNNEI. The length of the CDR3 is 15 residues. The CDR3 region is CASGGTSGPSYEQYF. The CDR3 DNA reads TGTGCCAGCGGGGGGACTAGCGGGCCCTCCTACGAGCAGTACTTC.

As DNA, the CDR3 is TGTGCCAGTAGCCGGGACAGGGTCTACGAGCAGTACTTC. This encodes CASSRDRVYEQYF. V is TRBV19 and J is TRBJ2-7, with 9 nucleotides matching TRBD1. J gave up 3 bases and V 6 bases, and 3 bases lay outside the gene matches. This CDR3 has 13 residues. The V gene's germline CDR1 is LNHDA and CDR2 SQIVND (reference sequence).

As concerns this clone: This sample includes further DNA sequences coding for the same CDR3. CDR3 nucleotides: TGTGCCAGCTCACCCGGGGAGACCCAGTACTTC. Amino acids: CASSPGETQYF. The chain recombines TRBV18 with TRBJ2-5; D ambiguous. V was trimmed by 3 bases and J by 5 bases, leaving 4 bases between them. Germline V gene lookup returns CDR1 KGHSH and CDR2 LQKENI. This CDR3 has 11 amino acids.